The T cell receptor beta chain described here comes from a study of cytomegalovirus exposure and HLA in healthy donors. A remark on this clone: The antigen is unknown.

Those who donated were healthy bone marrow donors. Sampled while nominally healthy, donors likely had unrecorded immune exposures. Vbeta (60) and Jbeta (13) primers were used in the PCR. Sequencing was performed with immunoSEQ multiplex PCR; in TCRdb, only in-frame clones are kept and a portion is missing. This repertoire shows about 120,000 clones, around three quarters found once; its top ten account for around 1.3%. Overall study results and limits: Most TCR sequences were seen very rarely across donors, but some public TCRs occurred in many. A previous analysis found most TCR beta V segments productive roughly 87% or roughly 30% of the time.

This TCR was recovered from a female donor in good health and CMV-seronegative. Material: PBMCs.

CDR3: CASWVAGGTEQFF. CDR3 sequence (DNA): TGTGCCAGTTGGGTAGCGGGGGGTACCGAGCAGTTCTTC. This chain joins TRBV19 and TRBJ2-1; 10 bases agree with TRBD2. Trimming cost V 8 bases and J 10 bases; bases outside gene matches: 8. CDR3 length: 13 amino acids. Germline loops: CDR1 LNHDA, CDR2 SQIVND (reference sequence).